This entry is about one TCR beta chain. PCR used 60 Vbeta primers and 13 Jbeta primers. Using immunoSEQ multiplex PCR, the repertoire was profiled, and TCRdb retains in-frame clones only, with some absent. The profile shows approximately 100,000 clones, roughly 80% of them singletons. The sample is drawn from a study of cytomegalovirus exposure and HLA in healthy donors. This receptor was obtained from a man aged 60 to 69 in good health and CMV-seropositive. Sequences were obtained from PBMCs.

In nucleotides, the CDR3 is TGTGCCAGCAGTGATCGGGGCAAAAACATTCAGTACTTC. Protein sequence: CASSDRGKNIQYF. The chain couples TRBV25-1 to TRBJ2-4; tentatively, D is TRBD2 (5 bases). CDR3 length: 13 residues. Germline CDR1 is MGHDK and CDR2 is SYGVNS. The V end was cut by 3 bases, the J end by 3 bases, with 6 bases between. Filled out from reference TRBV25-1 and TRBJ2-4, the complete variable domain reads EADIYQTPRYLVIGTGKKITLECSQTMGHDKMYWYQQDPGMELHLIHYSYGVNSTEKGDLSSESTVSRIRTEHFPLTLESARPSHTSQYLCASSDRGKNIQYFGAGTRLSVL.